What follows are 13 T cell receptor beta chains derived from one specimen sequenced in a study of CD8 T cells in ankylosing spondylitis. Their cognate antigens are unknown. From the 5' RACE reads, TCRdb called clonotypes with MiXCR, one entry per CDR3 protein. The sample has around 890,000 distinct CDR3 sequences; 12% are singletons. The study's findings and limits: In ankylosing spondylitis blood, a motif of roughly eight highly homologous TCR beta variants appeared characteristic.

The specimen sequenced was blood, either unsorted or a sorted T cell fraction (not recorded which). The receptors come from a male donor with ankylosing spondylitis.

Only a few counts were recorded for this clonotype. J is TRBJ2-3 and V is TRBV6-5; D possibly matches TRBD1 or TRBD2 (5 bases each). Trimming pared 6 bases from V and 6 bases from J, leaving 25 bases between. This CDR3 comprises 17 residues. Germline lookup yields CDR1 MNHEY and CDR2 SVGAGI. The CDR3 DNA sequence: TGTGCCAGCAGCTCCTCTTTGGCAGGGAGTGCTATCGATACGCAGTATTTT. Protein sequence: CASSSSLAGSAIDTQYF.

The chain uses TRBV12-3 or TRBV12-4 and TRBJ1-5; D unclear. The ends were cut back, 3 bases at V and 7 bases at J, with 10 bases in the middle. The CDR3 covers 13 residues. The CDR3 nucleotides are TGTGCCAGCAGTTTTTCGGGAGAGCAGCCCCAGCATTTT. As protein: CASSFSGEQPQHF.

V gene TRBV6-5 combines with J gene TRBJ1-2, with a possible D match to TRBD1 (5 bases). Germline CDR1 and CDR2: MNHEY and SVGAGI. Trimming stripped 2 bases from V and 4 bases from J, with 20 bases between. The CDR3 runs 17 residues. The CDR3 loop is CASSYESLPGLSYGYTF. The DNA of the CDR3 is TGTGCCAGCAGTTACGAGTCTCTCCCGGGACTAAGCTATGGCTACACCTTC.

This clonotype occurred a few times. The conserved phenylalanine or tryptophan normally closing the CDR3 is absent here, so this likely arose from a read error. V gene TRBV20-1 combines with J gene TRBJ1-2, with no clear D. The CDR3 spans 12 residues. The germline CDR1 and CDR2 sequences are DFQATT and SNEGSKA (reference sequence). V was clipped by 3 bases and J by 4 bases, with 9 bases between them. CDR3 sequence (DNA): TGCAGTGCTAGCTGGGGAGGCTATGGCTACACCGTC. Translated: CSASWGGYGYTV.

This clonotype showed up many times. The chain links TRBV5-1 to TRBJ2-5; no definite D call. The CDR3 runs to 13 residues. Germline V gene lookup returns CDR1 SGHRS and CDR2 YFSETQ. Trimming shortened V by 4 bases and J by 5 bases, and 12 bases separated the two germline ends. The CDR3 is CASSLQWRETQYF. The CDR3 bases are TGCGCCAGCAGCCTTCAGTGGCGGGAGACCCAGTACTTC. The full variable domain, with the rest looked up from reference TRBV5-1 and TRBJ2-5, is KAGVTQTPRYLIKTRGQQVTLSCSPISGHRSVSWYQQTPGQGLQFLFEYFSETQRNKGNFPGRFSGRQFSNSRSEMNVSTLELGDSALYLCASSLQWRETQYFGPGTRLLVL.

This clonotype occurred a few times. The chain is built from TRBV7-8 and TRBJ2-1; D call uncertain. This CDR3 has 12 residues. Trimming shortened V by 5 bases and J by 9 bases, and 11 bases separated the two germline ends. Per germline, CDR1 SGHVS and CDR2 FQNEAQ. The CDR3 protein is CASSPQEREQFF. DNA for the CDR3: TGTGCCAGCAGCCCTCAGGAGCGTGAGCAGTTCTTC.

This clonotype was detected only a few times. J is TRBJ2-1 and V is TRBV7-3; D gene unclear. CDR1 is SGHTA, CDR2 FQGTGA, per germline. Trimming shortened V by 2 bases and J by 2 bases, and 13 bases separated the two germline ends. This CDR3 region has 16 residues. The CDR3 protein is CASSLYALSTYNEQFF. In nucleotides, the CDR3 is TGTGCCAGCAGCTTATATGCACTGTCAACCTACAATGAGCAGTTCTTC.

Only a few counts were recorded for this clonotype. The CDR3 protein is CATSREGPQYF. CDR3 DNA: TGTGCCACCTCTAGGGAGGGGCCGCAGTATTTT. V gene TRBV24-1 combines with J gene TRBJ2-3; 7 bases are shared with TRBD2. Germline V gene lookup returns CDR1 KGHDR and CDR2 SFDVKD. J lost 10 bases, V lost 9 bases, and 6 bases had no gene match. CDR3 length: 11 amino acids.

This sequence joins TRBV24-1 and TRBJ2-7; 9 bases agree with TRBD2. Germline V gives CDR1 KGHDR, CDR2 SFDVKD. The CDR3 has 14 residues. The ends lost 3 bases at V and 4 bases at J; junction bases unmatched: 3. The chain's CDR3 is CATSDASGTYEQYF. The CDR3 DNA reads TGTGCCACCAGTGATGCTAGCGGGACTTACGAGCAGTACTTC.

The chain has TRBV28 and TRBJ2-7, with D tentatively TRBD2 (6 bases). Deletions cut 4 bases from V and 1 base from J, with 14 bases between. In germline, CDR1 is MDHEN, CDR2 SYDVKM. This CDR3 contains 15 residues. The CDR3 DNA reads TGTGCCAGCAGTTACGGAGGGCAGGAGTCCTACGAGCAGTACTTC. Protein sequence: CASSYGGQESYEQYF.

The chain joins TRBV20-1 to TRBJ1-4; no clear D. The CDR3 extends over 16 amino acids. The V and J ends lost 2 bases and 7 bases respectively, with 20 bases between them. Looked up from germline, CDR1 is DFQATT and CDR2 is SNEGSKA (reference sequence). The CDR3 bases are TGCAGTGCTAGAAGGTCTTCGGGCCTTTGGGGTGAAAAACTGTTTTTT. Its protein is CSARRSSGLWGEKLFF.

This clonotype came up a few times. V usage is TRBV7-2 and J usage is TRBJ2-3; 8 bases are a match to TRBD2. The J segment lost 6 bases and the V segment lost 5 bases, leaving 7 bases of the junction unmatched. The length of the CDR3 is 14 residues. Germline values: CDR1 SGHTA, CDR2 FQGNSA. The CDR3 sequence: CASSARGGADTQYF. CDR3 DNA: TGTGCCAGCAGCGCCCGGGGGGGTGCGGATACGCAGTATTTT.

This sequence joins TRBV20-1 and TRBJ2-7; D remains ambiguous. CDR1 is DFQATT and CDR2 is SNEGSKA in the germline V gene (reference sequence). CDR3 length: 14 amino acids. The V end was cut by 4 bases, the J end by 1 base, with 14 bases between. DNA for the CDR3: TGCAGTGCTAAGTTTACTTCTCGGTCCTACGAGCAGTACTTC. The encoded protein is CSAKFTSRSYEQYF.